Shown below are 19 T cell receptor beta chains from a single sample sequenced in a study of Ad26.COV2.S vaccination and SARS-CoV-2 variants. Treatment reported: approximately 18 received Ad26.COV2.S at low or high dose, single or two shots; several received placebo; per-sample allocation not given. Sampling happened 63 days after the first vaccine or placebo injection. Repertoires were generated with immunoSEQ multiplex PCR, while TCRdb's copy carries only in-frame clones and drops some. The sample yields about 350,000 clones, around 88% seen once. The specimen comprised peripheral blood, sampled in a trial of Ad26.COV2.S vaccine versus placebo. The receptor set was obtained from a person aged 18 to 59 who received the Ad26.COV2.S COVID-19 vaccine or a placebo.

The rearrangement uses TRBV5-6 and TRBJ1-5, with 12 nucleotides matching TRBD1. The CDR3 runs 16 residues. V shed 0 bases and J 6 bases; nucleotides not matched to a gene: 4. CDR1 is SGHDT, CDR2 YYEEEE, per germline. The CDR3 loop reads CASSLAGTGGSQPQHF. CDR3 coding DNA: TGTGCCAGCAGCTTGGCCGGGACAGGGGGCTCTCAGCCCCAGCATTTT.

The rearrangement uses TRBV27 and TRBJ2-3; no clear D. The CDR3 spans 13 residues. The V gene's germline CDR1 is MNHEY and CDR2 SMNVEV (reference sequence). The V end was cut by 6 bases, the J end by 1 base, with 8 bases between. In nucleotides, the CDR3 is TGTGCCAGCAGGGACCGACGCACAGATACGCAGTATTTT. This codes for CASRDRRTDTQYF.

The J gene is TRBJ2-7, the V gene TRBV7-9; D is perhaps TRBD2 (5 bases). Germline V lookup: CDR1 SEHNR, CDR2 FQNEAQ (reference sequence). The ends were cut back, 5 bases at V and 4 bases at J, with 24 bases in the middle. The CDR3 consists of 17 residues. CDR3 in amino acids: CASSPTPSGRPSYEQYF. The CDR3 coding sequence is TGTGCCAGCAGCCCCACCCCCTCGGGGAGACCTTCATACGAGCAGTACTTC.

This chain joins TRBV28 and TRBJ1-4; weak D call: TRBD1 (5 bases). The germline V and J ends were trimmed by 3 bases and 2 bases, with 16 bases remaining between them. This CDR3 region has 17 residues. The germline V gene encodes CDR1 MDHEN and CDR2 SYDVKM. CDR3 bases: TGTGCCAGCAGTTTCCCCGCAGGGCGGAAGACTAATGAAAAACTGTTTTTT. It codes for CASSFPAGRKTNEKLFF.

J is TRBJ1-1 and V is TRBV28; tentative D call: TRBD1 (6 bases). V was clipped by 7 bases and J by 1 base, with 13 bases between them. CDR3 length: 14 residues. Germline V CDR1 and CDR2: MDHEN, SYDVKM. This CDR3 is CASTQGQPNTEAFF. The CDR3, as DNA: TGTGCCAGCACCCAGGGACAACCGAACACTGAAGCTTTCTTT.

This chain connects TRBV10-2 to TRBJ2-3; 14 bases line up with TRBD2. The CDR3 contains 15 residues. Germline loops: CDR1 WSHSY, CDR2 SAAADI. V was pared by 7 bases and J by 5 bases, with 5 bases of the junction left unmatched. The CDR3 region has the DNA TGCGCCAGCACCCCGGGACTAGCGGGAGTAGATACGCAGTATTTT. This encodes CASTPGLAGVDTQYF.

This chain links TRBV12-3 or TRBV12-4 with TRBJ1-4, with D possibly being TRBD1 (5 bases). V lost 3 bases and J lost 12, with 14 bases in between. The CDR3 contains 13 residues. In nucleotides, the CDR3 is TGTGCCAGCAGTTTTGGGTTTCAGGGAGAACTGTTTTTT. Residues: CASSFGFQGELFF.

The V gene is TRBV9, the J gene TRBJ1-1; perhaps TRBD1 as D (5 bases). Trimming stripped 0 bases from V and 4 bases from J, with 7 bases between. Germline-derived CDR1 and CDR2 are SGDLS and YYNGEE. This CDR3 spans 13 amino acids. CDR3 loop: CASSVGGSTEAFF. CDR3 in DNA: TGTGCCAGCAGCGTAGGGGGGAGCACTGAAGCTTTCTTT. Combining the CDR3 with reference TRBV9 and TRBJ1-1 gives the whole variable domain DSGVTQTPKHLITATGQRVTLRCSPRSGDLSVYWYQQSLDQGLQFLIQYYNGEERAKGNILERFSAQQFPDLHSELNLSSLELGDSALYFCASSVGGSTEAFFGQGTRLTVV.

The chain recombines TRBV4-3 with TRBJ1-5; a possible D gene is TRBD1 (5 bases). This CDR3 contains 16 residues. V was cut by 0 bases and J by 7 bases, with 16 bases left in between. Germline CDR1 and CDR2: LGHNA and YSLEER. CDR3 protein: CASSQDRGAGGQPQHF. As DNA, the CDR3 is TGCGCCAGCAGCCAAGATAGGGGAGCAGGTGGACAGCCCCAGCATTTT.

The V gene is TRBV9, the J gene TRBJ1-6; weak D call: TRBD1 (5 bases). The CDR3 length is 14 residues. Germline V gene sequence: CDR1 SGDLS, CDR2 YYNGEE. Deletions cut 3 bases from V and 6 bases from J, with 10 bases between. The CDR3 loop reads CASSGGRINSPLHF. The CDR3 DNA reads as TGTGCCAGCAGCGGGGGACGGATTAATTCACCCCTCCACTTT.

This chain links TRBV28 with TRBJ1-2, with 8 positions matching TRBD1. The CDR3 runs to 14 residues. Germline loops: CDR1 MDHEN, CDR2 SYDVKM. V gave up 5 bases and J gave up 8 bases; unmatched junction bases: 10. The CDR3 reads CASSRPGQGWGYTF. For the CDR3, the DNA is TGTGCCAGCAGTCGCCCCGGACAGGGCTGGGGCTACACCTTC.

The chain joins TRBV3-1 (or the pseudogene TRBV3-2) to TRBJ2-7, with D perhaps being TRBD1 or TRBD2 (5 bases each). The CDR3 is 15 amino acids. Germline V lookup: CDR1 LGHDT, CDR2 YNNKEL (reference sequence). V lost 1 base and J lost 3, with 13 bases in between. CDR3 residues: CASSQVHGTLYEQYF. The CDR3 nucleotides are TGTGCCAGCAGCCAAGTTCACGGGACCCTCTACGAGCAGTACTTC.

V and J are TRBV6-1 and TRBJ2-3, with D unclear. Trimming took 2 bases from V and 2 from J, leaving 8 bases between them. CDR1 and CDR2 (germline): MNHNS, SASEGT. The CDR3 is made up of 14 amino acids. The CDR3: CASSEYEATDTQYF. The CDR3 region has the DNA TGTGCCAGCAGTGAATACGAGGCCACAGATACGCAGTATTTT.

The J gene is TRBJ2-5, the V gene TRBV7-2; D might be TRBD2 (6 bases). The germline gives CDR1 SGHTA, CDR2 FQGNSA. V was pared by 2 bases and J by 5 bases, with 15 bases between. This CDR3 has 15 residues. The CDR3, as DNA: TGTGCCAGCAGCTTAATTCCGGACGCGGGGGAGACCCAGTACTTC. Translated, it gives CASSLIPDAGETQYF.

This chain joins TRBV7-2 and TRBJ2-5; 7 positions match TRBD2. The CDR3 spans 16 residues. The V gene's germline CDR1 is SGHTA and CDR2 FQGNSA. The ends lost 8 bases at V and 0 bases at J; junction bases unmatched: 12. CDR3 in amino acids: CASENLGGEDQETQYF. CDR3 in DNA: TGTGCCAGCGAAAATTTGGGGGGGGAAGACCAAGAGACCCAGTACTTC.

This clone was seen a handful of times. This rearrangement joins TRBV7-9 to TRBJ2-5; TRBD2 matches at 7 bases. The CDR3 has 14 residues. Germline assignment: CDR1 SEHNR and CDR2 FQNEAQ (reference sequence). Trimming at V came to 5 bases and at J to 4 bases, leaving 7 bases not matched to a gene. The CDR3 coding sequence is TGTGCCAGCAGCGCTAGCGGAGCTTCAGAGACCCAGTACTTC. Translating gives CASSASGASETQYF. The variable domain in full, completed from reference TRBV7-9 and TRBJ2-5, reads DTGVSQNPRHKITKRGQNVTFRCDPISEHNRLYWYRQTLGQGPEFLTYFQNEAQLEKSRLLSDRFSAERPKGSFSTLEIQRTEQGDSAMYLCASSASGASETQYFGPGTRLLVL.

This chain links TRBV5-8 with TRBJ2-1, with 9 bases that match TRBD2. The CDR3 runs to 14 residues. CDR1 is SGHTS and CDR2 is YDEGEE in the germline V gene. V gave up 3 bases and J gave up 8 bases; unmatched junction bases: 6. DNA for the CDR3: TGTGCCAGCAGCTGGGCGGGAGGGAAAGATGAGCAGTTCTTC. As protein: CASSWAGGKDEQFF.

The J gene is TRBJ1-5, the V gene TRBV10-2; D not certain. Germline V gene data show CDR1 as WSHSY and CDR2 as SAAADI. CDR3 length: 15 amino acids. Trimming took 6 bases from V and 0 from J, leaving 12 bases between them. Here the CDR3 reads CASRGGLYSNQPQHF. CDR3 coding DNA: TGCGCCAGCAGAGGCGGCCTATATAGCAATCAGCCCCAGCATTTT.

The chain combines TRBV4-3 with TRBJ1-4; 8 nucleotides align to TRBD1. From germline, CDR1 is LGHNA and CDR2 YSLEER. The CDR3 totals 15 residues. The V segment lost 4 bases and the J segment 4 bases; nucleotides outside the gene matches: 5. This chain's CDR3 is CASSPDRAINEKLFF. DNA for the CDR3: TGCGCCAGCAGCCCGGACAGGGCTATTAATGAAAAACTGTTTTTT.